The 11 T cell receptor beta chains below were found in one sample sequenced in a study of siplizumab effects on memory and regulatory T cells. The method was immunoSEQ multiplex PCR; TCRdb's version includes in-frame clones alone and lacks a portion of them. The table records more than 90,000 clones, roughly 94% of them present only once. Sequenced input: non-Treg CD4+ T cells sorted from blood. The receptors come from a human donor in good health.

The gene calls are TRBV7-2 and TRBJ1-2; 10 nucleotides match TRBD1. This CDR3 spans 14 amino acids. The trim removed 1 base at V and 10 bases at J, leaving 6 bases unmatched. Germline-derived CDR1 and CDR2 are SGHTA and FQGNSA. The CDR3 loop reads CASSLVGTGVDYTF. The DNA of the CDR3 is TGTGCCAGCAGCTTAGTCGGGACAGGGGTTGACTACACCTTC.

This clone was counted once. The rearrangement uses TRBV13 and TRBJ2-3, with D maybe TRBD2 (6 bases). The length of the CDR3 is 16 residues. CDR1 is PRHDT, CDR2 FYEKMQ, per germline (reference sequence). The V and J ends lost 6 bases and 0 bases respectively, with 16 bases between them. CDR3 region: CASRNGLLTSTDTQYF. CDR3 sequence (DNA): TGTGCCAGCAGAAATGGACTACTCACTAGCACAGATACGCAGTATTTT. The whole variable domain, remainder taken from reference TRBV13 and TRBJ2-3, is AAGVIQSPRHLIKEKRETATLKCYPIPRHDTVYWYQQGPGQDPQFLISFYEKMQSDKGSIPDRFSAQQFSDYHSELNMSSLELGDSALYFCASRNGLLTSTDTQYFGPGTRLTVL.

The chain links TRBV7-9 to TRBJ2-7; 7 bases are a match to TRBD1. The CDR3 is 17 residues long. CDR1 SEHNR and CDR2 FQNEAQ come from the germline V gene (reference sequence). Trimming removed 5 bases from V and 0 bases from J; junction bases left unmatched: 13. Here the CDR3 DNA reads TGTGCCAGCAGCCTAACTCAGAGCCGGGACAGCTCCTACGAGCAGTACTTC. Protein product: CASSLTQSRDSSYEQYF.

The chain carries TRBV18 and TRBJ2-5, with 7 positions matching TRBD1. Losses at the gene ends were 8 bases for V and 0 bases for J; bases not matched to a gene: 3. Germline V gene lookup returns CDR1 KGHSH and CDR2 LQKENI. This CDR3 has 13 amino acids. CDR3 nucleotides: TGTGCCAGCCCCGACAGGGACCAAGAGACCCAGTACTTC. It specifies CASPDRDQETQYF.

The rearrangement joins TRBV29-1 to TRBJ1-6, with TRBD1 identical over 8 bases. The CDR3 consists of 14 residues. V was clipped by 6 bases and J by 6 bases; unmatched bases: 7. CDR1 and CDR2 (germline): SQVTM, ANQGSEA. The DNA for the CDR3 is TGCAGCGTCCGGGACAGGCGGACTAATTCACCCCTCCACTTT. Protein sequence: CSVRDRRTNSPLHF.

In its sample, this clone was seen once. The CDR3 DNA reads as TGTGCCAGTAGTATAGTTTTTCGACAGGCGGGACGGCCCCAGCATTTT. Its protein product is CASSIVFRQAGRPQHF. This chain joins TRBV19 and TRBJ1-5; perhaps TRBD1 as D (6 bases). Trimming shortened V by 1 base and J by 9 bases, and 19 bases separated the two germline ends. Germline V gene data show CDR1 as LNHDA and CDR2 as SQIVND (reference sequence). The CDR3 is 16 amino acids.

This clone was counted a single time. The genes are TRBV28 and TRBJ2-5; 7 positions match TRBD1. The ends lost 2 bases at V and 2 bases at J; junction bases unmatched: 2. Looked up from germline, CDR1 is MDHEN and CDR2 is SYDVKM. This CDR3 is built from 14 residues. CDR3 nucleotide sequence: TGTGCCAGCAGTTTAAGGACAGGTCAAGAGACCCAGTACTTC. Its translation: CASSLRTGQETQYF. Variable domain in full (rest from reference TRBV28 and TRBJ2-5): DVKVTQSSRYLVKRTGEKVFLECVQDMDHENMFWYRQDPGLGLRLIYFSYDVKMKEKGDIPEGYSVSREKKERFSLILESASTNQTSMYLCASSLRTGQETQYFGPGTRLLVL.

J is TRBJ1-2 and V is TRBV28; no reliable D call. V was pared by 5 bases and J by 4 bases, with 14 bases between. CDR1 is MDHEN and CDR2 is SYDVKM in the germline V gene. This CDR3 comprises 14 residues. The CDR3 sequence is CASSDLGGPYGYTF. CDR3 bases: TGTGCCAGCAGTGATTTGGGAGGGCCCTATGGCTACACCTTC.

This clone came up once. V and J are TRBV4-2 and TRBJ1-2; D may be TRBD1 (5 bases). V gave up 4 bases and J gave up 6 bases, with 21 bases separating them. In germline, CDR1 is LGHNA, CDR2 YNFKEQ. This CDR3 has 16 residues. CDR3 sequence: CASSLRTRRGGNGYTF. The CDR3 coding sequence is TGTGCCAGCAGCCTAAGAACACGGAGGGGAGGCAATGGCTACACCTTC.

The rearrangement uses TRBV5-1 and TRBJ2-5; TRBD2 aligns across 7 bases. Losses at the gene ends were 9 bases for V and 3 bases for J; bases not matched to a gene: 8. CDR1 is SGHRS, CDR2 YFSETQ, per germline. This CDR3 is 13 amino acids long. The CDR3 DNA reads TGCGCCACCCGACTAGCAGACAAAGAGACCCAGTACTTC. It translates to CATRLADKETQYF.

V and J are TRBV18 and TRBJ1-3; 7 nucleotides match TRBD1. Germline assignment: CDR1 KGHSH and CDR2 LQKENI. V gave up 4 bases and J gave up 4 bases; unmatched junction bases: 7. This CDR3 has 15 residues. CDR3 sequence reads: CASSRQGNLGNTIYF. The DNA for the CDR3 is TGTGCCAGCTCACGACAGGGTAATCTCGGAAACACCATATATTTT.